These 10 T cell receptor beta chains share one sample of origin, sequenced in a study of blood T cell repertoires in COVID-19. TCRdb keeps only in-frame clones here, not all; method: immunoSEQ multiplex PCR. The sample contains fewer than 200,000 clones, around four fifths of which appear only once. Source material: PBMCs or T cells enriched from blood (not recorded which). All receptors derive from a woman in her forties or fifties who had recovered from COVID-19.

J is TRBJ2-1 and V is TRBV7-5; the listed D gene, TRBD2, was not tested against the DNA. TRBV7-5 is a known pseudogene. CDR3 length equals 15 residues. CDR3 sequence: CVRSPPGSSYNEQFF. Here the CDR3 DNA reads TGTGTCAGAAGCCCCCCCGGGAGCTCCTACAATGAGCAGTTCTTC.

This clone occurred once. CDR3 DNA: TGCGCCAGCAGCTTTCAGGGGCCTGCCCCTAACTATGGCTACACCTTC. Amino acids: CASSFQGPAPNYGYTF. V gene TRBV5-1 combines with J gene TRBJ1-2; the D gene is possibly TRBD1 (6 bases). The CDR3 has 16 residues. The ends were cut back, 2 bases at V and 0 bases at J, with 14 bases in the middle. Germline V gene sequence: CDR1 SGHRS, CDR2 YFSETQ.

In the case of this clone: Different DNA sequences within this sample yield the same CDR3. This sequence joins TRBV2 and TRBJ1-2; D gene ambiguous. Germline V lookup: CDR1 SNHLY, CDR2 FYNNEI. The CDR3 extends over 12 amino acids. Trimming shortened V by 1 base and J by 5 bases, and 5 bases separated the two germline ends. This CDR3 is CASSEERYGYTF. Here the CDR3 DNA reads TGTGCCAGCAGTGAAGAGCGGTATGGCTACACCTTC.

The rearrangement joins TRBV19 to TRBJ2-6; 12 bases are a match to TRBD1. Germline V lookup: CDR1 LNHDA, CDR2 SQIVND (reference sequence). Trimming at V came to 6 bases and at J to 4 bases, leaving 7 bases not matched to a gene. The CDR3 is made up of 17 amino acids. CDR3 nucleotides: TGTGCCAGTAGCAGGGACAGGGGGCATGGAGGGGCCAACGTCCTGACTTTC. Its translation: CASSRDRGHGGANVLTF.

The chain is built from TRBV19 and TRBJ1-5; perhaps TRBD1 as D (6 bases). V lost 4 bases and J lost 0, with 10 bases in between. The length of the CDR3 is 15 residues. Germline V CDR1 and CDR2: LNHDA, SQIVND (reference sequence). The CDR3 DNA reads TGTGCCAGTAGTAGAGGACAGCTTAGCAATCAGCCCCAGCATTTT. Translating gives CASSRGQLSNQPQHF.

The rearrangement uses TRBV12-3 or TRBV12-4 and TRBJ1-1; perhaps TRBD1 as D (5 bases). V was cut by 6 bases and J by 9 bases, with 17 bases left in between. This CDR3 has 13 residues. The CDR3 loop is CASRRDSSGQAFF. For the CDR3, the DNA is TGTGCCAGCAGAAGAGACAGTTCTGGGCAAGCTTTCTTT.

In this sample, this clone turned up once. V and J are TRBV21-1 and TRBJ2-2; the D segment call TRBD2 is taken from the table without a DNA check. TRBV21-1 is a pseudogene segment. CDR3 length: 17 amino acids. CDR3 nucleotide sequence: TGTGCCAGCAGCAACCCAGCGGGGGGGCGGAACACCGGGGAGCTGTTTTTT. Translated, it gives CASSNPAGGRNTGELFF.

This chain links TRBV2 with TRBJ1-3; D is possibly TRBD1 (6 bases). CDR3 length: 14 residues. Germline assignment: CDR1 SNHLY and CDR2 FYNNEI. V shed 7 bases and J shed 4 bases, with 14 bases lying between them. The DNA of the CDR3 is TGTGCCAGCATGCAGGGACAATCCGGAAACACCATATATTTT. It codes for CASMQGQSGNTIYF.

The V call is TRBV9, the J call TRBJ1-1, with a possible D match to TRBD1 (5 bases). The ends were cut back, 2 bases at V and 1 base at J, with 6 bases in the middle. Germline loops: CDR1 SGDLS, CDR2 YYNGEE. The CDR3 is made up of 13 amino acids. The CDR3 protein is CASSVTANTEAFF. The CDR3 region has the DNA TGTGCCAGCAGCGTGACAGCGAACACTGAAGCTTTCTTT. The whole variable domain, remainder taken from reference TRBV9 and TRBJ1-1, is DSGVTQTPKHLITATGQRVTLRCSPRSGDLSVYWYQQSLDQGLQFLIQYYNGEERAKGNILERFSAQQFPDLHSELNLSSLELGDSALYFCASSVTANTEAFFGQGTRLTVV.

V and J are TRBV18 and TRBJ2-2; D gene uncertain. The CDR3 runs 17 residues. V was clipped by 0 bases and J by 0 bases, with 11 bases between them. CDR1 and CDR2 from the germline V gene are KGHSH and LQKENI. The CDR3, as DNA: TGTGCCAGCTCACCACCGGGCCGGAACCCGAACACCGGGGAGCTGTTTTTT. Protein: CASSPPGRNPNTGELFF.